This record looks at one TCR beta chain sequence and its context. Its matching antigen is unknown. This sample stems from a study of beta chain features in type 1 diabetes. Study-level points and caveats: A potential PCR bias toward shorter templates would be equal in patient and control samples. When Type 1 diabetes patients were examined, their TCRB CDR3s proved moderately but significantly shorter in all four CD4+ subsets.

Averaging roughly 120 mL, one heparinised blood draw came from each individual donor. Sorting based on CD45RO/CCR7/CD25/CD127/CD95/CD27 separated CD4+ naive, central memory, regulatory and stem cell-like memory cells. The whole isolated RNA underwent reverse transcription, so sequencing captured expressed TCRB transcripts. The read count averaged roughly 3.5 million across naive, central memory and regulatory T cell samples. Assay used: immunoSEQ multiplex PCR; TCRdb lists only in-frame clones, some missing. The repertoire consists of about 360,000 clones, with approximately 12% occurring once and the leading ten covering 0.0095% to 0.013%. Unmatched junction bases numbered 9, after V lost 4 bases and J lost 7 bases. Per germline, CDR1 SGHNT and CDR2 YYREEE (reference sequence). The CDR3 loop spans 15 amino acids.

This sequence originates from a young woman with type 1 diabetes. Specimen: naive CD4+ T cells from blood. This chain links TRBV5-4 with TRBJ1-2, with 11 bases identical to TRBD1. The CDR3 DNA follows: TGTGCCAGCAGCCGGCGGGACAGGGGGTATGGTGGCTACACCTTC. Its translation: CASSRRDRGYGGYTF.